This T cell receptor beta chain was captured in a study of T cell responses to AZD1222 COVID-19 vaccine. General study points: Baseline serology detected seropositivity in only a handful of AZD1222 recipients.

TCRdb keeps only in-frame clones here, not all; method: immunoSEQ multiplex PCR. The data hold about 140,000 clones, with about nine tenths observed a single time. In regard to this clone: Its target is not known.

The CDR3 covers 14 residues. Germline V CDR1 and CDR2: MDHEN, SYDVKM. Trimming shortened V by 0 bases and J by 2 bases, and 7 bases separated the two germline ends. The specimen comprised peripheral blood, sampled on day 0 of AZD1222 vaccination. The chain combines TRBV28 with TRBJ1-1, with D possibly matching TRBD1 (5 bases). The receptor was derived from an adult in good health. CDR3 bases: TGTGCCAGCAGTTTATGGCGGGACAACACTGAAGCTTTCTTT. Translating it yields CASSLWRDNTEAFF.